This T cell receptor (beta chain) was sequenced in a study of T cell changes during pregnancy in multiple sclerosis (dated by TCRdb to between 2018 and 2021). For the wider study: The study looked at changes in the T cell repertoire across pregnancy in women with multiple sclerosis.

With regard to this clone: The antigen this receptor binds is unknown. Qualities for individual bases were not recorded, and no much larger clone is one base off.

The library was obtained by the immunoSEQ multiplex PCR assay. TCRdb stores this immuneACCESS table with in-frame sequences only. Part of the clones is absent; in the studies checked, under half of the shortfall reflects unresolved V genes, and no reason is known for the rest. This sample lists about 32,000 clones; 89% were detected once. Clones ranked in the top ten supply 10% of the sample. Sequences SEHNR (CDR1) and FQNEAQ (CDR2) are obtained from the germline V gene (reference sequence). Trimming removed 2 bases from V and 0 bases from J; the gene matches leave 2 bases unexplained. The CDR3 contains 15 residues, cysteine and phenylalanine counted. Of the read, only the CDR3 DNA is kept; its 45 bases are in frame from base 1.

The specimen was CD8+ T cells from peripheral blood mononuclear cells, collected in the second trimester of pregnancy. This chain joins TRBV7-9 to TRBJ2-3; TRBD2 fits 7 bases in the junction. The source of this sequence is a female donor with multiple sclerosis, enrolled in a pregnancy study. The CDR3: CASSLRTRSTDTQYF. The DNA sequence follows: TGTGCCAGCAGCTTACGGACTAGGAGCACAGATACGCAGTATTTT.